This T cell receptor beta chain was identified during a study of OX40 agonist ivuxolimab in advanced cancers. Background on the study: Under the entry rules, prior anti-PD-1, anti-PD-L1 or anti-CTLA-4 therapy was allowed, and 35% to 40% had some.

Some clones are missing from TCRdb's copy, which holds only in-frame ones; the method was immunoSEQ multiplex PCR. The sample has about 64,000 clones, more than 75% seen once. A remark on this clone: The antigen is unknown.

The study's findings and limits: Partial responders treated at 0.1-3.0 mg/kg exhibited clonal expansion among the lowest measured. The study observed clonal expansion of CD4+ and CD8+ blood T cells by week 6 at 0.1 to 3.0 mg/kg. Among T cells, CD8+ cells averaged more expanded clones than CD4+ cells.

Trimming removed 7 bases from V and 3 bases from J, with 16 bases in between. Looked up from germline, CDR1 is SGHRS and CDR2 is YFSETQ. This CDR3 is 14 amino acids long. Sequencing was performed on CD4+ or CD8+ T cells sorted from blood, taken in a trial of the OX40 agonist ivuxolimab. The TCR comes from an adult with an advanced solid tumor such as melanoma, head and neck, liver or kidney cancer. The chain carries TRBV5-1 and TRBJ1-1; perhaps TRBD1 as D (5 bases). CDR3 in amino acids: CASLKGPGDTEAFF. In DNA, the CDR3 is TGCGCCAGCTTAAAGGGCCCGGGGGACACTGAAGCTTTCTTT.